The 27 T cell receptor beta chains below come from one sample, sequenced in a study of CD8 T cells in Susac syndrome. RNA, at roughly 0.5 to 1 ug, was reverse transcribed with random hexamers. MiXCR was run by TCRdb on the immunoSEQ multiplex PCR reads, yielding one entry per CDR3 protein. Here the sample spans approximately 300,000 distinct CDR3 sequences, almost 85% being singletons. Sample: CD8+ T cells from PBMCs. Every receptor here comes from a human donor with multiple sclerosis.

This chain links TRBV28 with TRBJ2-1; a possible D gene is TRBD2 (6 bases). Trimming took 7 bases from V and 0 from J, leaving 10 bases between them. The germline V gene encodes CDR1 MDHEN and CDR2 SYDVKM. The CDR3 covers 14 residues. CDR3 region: CASKAGSSYNEQFF. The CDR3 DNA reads TGTGCCAGCAAGGCGGGAAGCTCCTACAATGAGCAGTTCTTC.

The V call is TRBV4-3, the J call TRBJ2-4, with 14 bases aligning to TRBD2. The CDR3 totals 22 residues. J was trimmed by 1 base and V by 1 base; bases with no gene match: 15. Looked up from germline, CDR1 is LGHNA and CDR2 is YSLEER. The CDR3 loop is CASSQGYIPGLAGVGAKNIQYF. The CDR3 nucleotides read TGCGCCAGCAGCCAAGGATACATACCGGGACTAGCGGGAGTTGGGGCCAAAAACATTCAGTACTTC.

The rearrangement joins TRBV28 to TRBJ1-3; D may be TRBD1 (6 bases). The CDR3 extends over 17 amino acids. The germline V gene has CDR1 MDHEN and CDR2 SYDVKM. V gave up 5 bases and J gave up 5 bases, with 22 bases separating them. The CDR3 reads CASSLRSQGLERNTIYF. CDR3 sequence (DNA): TGTGCCAGCAGTCTACGGAGCCAGGGGTTAGAGAGAAACACCATATATTTT.

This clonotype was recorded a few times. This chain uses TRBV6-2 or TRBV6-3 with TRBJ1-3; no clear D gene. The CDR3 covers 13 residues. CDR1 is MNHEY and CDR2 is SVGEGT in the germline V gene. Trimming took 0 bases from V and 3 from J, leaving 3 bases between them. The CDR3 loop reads CASSYSNGNTIYF. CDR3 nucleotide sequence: TGTGCCAGCAGTTACTCGAATGGAAACACCATATATTTT.

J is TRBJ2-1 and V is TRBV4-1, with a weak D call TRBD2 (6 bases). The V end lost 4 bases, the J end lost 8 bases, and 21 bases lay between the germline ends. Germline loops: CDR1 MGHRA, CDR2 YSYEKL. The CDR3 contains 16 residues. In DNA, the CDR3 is TGCGCCAGCAGCCCCCGGCTAGGGCGGGATCCACATGAGCAGTTCTTC. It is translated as CASSPRLGRDPHEQFF.

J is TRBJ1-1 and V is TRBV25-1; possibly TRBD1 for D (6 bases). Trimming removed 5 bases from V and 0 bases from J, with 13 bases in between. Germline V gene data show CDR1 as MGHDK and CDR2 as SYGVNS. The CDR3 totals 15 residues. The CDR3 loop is CASSTWTAMNTEAFF. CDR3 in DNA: TGTGCCAGCAGTACTTGGACAGCCATGAACACTGAAGCTTTCTTT.

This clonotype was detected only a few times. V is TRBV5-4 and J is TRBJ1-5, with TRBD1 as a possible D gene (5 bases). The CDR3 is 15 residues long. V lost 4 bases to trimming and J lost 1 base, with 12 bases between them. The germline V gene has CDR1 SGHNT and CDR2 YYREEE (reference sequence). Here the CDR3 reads CASSPRVGSNQPQHF. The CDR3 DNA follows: TGTGCCAGCAGCCCCAGGGTGGGGAGCAATCAGCCCCAGCATTTT. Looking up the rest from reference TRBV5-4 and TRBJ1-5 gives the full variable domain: ETGVTQSPTHLIKTRGQQVTLRCSSQSGHNTVSWYQQALGQGPQFIFQYYREEENGRGNFPPRFSGLQFPNYSSELNVNALELDDSALYLCASSPRVGSNQPQHFGDGTRLSIL.

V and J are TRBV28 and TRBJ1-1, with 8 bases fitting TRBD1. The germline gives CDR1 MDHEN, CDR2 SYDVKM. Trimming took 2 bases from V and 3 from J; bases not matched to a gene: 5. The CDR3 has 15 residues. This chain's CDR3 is CASSLIRGRDTEAFF. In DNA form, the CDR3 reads TGTGCCAGCAGTTTAATCAGGGGGCGGGACACTGAAGCTTTCTTT.

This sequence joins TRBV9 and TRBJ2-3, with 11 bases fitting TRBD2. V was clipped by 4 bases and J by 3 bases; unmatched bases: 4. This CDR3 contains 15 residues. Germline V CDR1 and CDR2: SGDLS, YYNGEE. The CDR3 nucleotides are TGTGCCAGCAGCATCGGGACTAGCGGTACAGATACGCAGTATTTT. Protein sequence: CASSIGTSGTDTQYF. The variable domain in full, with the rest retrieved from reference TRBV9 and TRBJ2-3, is DSGVTQTPKHLITATGQRVTLRCSPRSGDLSVYWYQQSLDQGLQFLIQYYNGEERAKGNILERFSAQQFPDLHSELNLSSLELGDSALYFCASSIGTSGTDTQYFGPGTRLTVL.

CDR3 coding DNA: TGTGCCATCAGTGAATCAGGGGATCCCTACGAGCAGTACTTC. Protein sequence: CAISESGDPYEQYF. The chain couples TRBV10-3 to TRBJ2-7; maybe TRBD1 (6 bases). V was shortened by 3 bases and J by 2 bases, with 11 bases between the two germline ends. The CDR3 contains 14 residues. Germline assignment: CDR1 ENHRY and CDR2 SYGVKD.

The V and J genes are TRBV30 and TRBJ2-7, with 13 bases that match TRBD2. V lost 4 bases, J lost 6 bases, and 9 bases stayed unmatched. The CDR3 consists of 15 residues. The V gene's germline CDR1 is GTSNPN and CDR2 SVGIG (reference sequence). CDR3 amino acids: CAWIPRLAGGREQYF. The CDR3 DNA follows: TGTGCCTGGATTCCACGACTAGCGGGAGGCCGCGAGCAGTACTTC.

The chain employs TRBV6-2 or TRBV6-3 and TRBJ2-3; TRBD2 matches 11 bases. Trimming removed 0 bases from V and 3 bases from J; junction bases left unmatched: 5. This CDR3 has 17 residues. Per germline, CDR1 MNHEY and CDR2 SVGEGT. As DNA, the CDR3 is TGTGCCAGCAGTTACTCGCGCGGGACTAGCGGAACAGATACGCAGTATTTT. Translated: CASSYSRGTSGTDTQYF.

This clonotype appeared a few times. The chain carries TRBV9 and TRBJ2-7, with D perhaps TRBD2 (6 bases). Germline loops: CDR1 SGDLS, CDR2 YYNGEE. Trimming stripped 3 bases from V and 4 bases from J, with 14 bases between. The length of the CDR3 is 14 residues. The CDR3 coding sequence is TGTGCCAGCAGCGCCGGGGGAGGTGGATACGAGCAGTACTTC. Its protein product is CASSAGGGGYEQYF.

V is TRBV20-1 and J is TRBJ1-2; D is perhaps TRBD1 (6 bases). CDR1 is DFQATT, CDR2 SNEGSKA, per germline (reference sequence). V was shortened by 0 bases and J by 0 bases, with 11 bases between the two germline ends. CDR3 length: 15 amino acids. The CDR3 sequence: CSARDRGGPNYGYTF. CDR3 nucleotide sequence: TGCAGTGCTAGAGATCGTGGGGGCCCTAACTATGGCTACACCTTC.

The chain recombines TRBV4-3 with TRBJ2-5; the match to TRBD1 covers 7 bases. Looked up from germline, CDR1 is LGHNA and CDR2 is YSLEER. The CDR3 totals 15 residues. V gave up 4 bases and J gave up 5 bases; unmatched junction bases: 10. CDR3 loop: CASSRLTGVVETQYF. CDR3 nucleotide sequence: TGCGCCAGCAGCCGCCTTACAGGGGTCGTGGAGACCCAGTACTTC.

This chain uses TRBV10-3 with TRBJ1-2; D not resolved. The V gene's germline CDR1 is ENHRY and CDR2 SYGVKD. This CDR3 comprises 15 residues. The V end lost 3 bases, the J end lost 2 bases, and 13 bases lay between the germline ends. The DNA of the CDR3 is TGTGCCATCAGTGAAGGAACGATGGTCAACTATGGCTACACCTTC. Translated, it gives CAISEGTMVNYGYTF.

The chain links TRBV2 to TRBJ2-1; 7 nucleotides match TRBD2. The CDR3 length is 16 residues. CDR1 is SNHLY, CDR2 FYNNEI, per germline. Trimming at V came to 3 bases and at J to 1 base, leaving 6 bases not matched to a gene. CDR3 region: CASSDPTSLSYNEQFF. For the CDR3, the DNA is TGTGCCAGCAGTGACCCGACTAGCTTATCCTACAATGAGCAGTTCTTC.

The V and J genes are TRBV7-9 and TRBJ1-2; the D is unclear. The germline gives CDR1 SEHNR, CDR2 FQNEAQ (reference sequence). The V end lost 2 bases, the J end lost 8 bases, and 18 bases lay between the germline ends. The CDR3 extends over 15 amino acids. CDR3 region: CASSLSQAIMFGYTF. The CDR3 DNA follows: TGTGCCAGCAGCTTATCCCAGGCTATTATGTTCGGCTACACCTTC.

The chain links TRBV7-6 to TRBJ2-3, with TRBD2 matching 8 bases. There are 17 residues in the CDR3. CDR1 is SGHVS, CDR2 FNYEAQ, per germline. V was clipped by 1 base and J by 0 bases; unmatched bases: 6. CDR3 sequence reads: CASSLGGRGGSTDTQYF. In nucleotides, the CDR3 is TGTGCCAGCAGCTTAGGGGGCCGCGGGGGGAGCACAGATACGCAGTATTTT.

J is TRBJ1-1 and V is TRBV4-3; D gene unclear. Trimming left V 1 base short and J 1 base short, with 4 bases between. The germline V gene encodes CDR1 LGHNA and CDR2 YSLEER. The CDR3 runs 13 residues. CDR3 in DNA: TGCGCCAGCAGCCAAGTTAGGAACACTGAAGCTTTCTTT. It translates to CASSQVRNTEAFF.

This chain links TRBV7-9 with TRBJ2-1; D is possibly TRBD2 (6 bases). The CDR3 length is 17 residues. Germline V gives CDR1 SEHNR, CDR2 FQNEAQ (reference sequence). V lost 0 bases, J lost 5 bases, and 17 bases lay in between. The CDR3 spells CASSLAGLRAVDNEQFF. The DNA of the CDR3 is TGTGCCAGCAGCTTAGCGGGACTCAGGGCGGTAGACAATGAGCAGTTCTTC.

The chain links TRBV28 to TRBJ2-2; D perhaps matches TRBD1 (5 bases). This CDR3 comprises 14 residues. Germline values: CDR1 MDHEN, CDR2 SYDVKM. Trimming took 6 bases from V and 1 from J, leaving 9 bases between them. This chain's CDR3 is CASSPTVNTGELFF. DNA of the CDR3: TGTGCCAGCAGCCCGACAGTGAACACCGGGGAGCTGTTTTTT.

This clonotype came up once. The CDR3 region is CAWSFESPDTQYF. CDR3 nucleotide sequence: TGTGCCTGGAGTTTCGAATCTCCGGATACGCAGTATTTT. V usage is TRBV30 and J usage is TRBJ2-3; D is unclear. V was cut by 2 bases and J by 6 bases, with 12 bases left in between. The CDR3 contains 13 residues. The V gene's germline CDR1 is GTSNPN and CDR2 SVGIG (reference sequence).

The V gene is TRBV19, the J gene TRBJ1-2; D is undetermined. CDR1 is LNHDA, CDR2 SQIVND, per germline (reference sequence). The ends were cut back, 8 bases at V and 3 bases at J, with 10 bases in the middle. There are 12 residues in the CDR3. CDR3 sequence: CASVGFDYGYTF. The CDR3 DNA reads TGTGCCAGTGTGGGGTTTGACTATGGCTACACCTTC. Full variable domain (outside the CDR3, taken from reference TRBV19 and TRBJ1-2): DGGITQSPKYLFRKEGQNVTLSCEQNLNHDAMYWYRQDPGQGLRLIYYSQIVNDFQKGDIAEGYSVSREKKESFPLTVTSAQKNPTAFYLCASVGFDYGYTFGSGTRLTVV.

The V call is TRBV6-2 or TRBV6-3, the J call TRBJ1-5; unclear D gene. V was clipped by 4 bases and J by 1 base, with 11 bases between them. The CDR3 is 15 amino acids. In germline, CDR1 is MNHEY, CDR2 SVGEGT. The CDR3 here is CASSFTINSNQPQHF. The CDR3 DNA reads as TGTGCCAGCAGTTTTACCATAAACAGCAATCAGCCCCAGCATTTT.

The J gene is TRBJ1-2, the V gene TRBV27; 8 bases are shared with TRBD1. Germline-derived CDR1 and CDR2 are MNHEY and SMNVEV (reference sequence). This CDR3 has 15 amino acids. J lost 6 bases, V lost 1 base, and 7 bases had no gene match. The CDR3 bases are TGTGCCAGCAGTTTATTGGGCAGGGGGCCTGATGGCTACACCTTC. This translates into CASSLLGRGPDGYTF.

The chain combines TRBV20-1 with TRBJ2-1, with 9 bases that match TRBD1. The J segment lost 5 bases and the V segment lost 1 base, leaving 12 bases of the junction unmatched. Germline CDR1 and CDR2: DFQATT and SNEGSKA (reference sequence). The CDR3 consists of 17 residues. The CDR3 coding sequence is TGCAGTGCTAGAGGAAGGGGACAGGGAATTATCAACAATGAGCAGTTCTTC. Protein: CSARGRGQGIINNEQFF.